This record covers a single T cell receptor (beta chain). What it recognizes is unknown. Treatment denoted: roughly 19 received Ad26.COV2.S at low or high dose, single or two shots; 5 received placebo; per-sample allocation not given. The investigators took samples on day 63 after the first vaccine or placebo injection. This specimen belongs to a study of Ad26.COV2.S vaccination and SARS-CoV-2 variants. Across the whole study: By the intramuscular route, Ad26.COV2.S was given once, or twice 56 days apart. Study results and limitations: Total T cell responses were possibly underestimated by TCR breadth and depth analyses.

The CDR3 is 14 amino acids. Trimming cost V 7 bases and J 1 base; bases outside gene matches: 5. The V gene's germline CDR1 is MGHDK and CDR2 SYGVNS. Clones were sequenced by immunoSEQ multiplex PCR, and TCRdb holds only the in-frame ones, with some missing. The data show about 680,000 clones, around 92% seen once. Source: peripheral blood, taken in a trial of Ad26.COV2.S vaccine versus placebo. The chain combines TRBV25-1 with TRBJ1-1; 8 bases align to TRBD1. This TCR derives from a person aged 18-65 years who received the Ad26.COV2.S COVID-19 vaccine or a placebo. As DNA, the CDR3 is TGTGCCAGCACAAGACAGGGGCGGAACACTGAAGCTTTCTTT. It translates to CASTRQGRNTEAFF.